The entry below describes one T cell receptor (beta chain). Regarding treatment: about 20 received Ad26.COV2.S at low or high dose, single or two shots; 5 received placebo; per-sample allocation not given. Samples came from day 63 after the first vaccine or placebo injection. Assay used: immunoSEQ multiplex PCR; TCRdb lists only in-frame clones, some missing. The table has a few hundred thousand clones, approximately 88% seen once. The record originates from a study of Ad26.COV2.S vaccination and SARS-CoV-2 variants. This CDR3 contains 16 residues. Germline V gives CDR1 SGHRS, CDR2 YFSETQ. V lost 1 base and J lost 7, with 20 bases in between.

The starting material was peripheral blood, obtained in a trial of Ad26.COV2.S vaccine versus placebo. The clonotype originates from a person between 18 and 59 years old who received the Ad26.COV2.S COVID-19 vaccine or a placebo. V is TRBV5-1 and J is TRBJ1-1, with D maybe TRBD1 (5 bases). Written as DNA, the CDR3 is TGCGCCAGCAGCTTGCTAGGGGCTCAGATACGAGATGAAGCTTTCTTT. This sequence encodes CASSLLGAQIRDEAFF.